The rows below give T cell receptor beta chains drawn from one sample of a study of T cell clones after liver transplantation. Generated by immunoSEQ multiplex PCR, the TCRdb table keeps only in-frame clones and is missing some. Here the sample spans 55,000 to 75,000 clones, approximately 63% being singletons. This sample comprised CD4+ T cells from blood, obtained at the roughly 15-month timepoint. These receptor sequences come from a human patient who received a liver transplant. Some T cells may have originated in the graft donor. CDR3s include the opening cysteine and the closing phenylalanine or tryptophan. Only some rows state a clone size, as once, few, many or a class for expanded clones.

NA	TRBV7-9	CASSLGGYANTGELFF
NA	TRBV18	CASSPQGLAGVSEQFF
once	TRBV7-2	CASSTQGNKNIQYF
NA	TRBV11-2	CASSLSKKETQYF
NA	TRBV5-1	CASSLGTGIVGDTQYF
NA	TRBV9	CASSAGHGASYNEQFF
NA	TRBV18	CASSPPGQGGLNGYTF
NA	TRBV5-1	CASSPGTGTTEAFF
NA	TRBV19	CASSILPTTGVGYTF
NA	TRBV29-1	CSVAGGMRTGELFF
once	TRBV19	CASMGQVSLRTEAFF
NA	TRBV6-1	CASIPFSRTDTQYF
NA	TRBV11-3	CASSLQGISSGANVLTF
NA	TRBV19	CASSGGLAGLGNTQYF
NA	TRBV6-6	CASSGSFGQETQYF
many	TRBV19	CASSILSGVYGYTF
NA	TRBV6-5	CASSQDPYTGELFF
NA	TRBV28	CASSLDTGRVGAFF
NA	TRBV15	CATSRPTPGLITDTQYF
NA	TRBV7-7	CASSLERGEKLFF
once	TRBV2	CASSGRGMTDTQYF
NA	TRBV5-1	CASSLTGGETDTQYF
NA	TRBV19	CASSIARDGYTF
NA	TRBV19	CASSTAGESSYEQYF
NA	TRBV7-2	CASSFLEGRYGYTF
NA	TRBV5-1	CASSSTGAGTGELFF
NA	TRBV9	CASSKTGTSYEQYF
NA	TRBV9	CASSVGASSTDTQYF
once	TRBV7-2	CASSLGGRLNSNQPQHF